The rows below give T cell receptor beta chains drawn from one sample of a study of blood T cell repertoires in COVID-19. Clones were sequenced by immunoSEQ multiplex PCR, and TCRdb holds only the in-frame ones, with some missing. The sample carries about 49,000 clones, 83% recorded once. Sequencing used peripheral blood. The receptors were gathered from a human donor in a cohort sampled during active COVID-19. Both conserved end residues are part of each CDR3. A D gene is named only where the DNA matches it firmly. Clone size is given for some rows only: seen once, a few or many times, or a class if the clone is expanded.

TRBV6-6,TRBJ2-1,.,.,TGTGCCAGCAGTTACTCGTGGGGGGGCGGAAATGAGCAGTTCTTC,CASSYSWGGGNEQFF
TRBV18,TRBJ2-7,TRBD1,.,TGTGCCAGCTCACCCCAACCGACAGGGGGCGTTTTCGAGCAGTACTTC,CASSPQPTGGVFEQYF
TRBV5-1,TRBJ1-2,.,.,TGCGCCAGCAGCTTGGCCCAGAACTATGGCTACACCTTC,CASSLAQNYGYTF
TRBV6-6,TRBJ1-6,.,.,TGTGCCAGCACTCCCCGGCGGTTCTCCTATAATTCACCCCTCCACTTT,CASTPRRFSYNSPLHF
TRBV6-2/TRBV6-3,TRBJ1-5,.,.,TGTGCCAGCAGTTACCTAGAGGGACTTAGCAATCAGCCCCAGCATTTT,CASSYLEGLSNQPQHF
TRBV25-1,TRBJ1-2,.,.,TGTGCCAGCAATCCGACAGGCACCTATGGCTACACCTTC,CASNPTGTYGYTF
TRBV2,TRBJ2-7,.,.,TGTGCCAGCAGTGAAATCGGGGTCTACGAGCAGTACTTC,CASSEIGVYEQYF
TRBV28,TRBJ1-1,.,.,TGTGCCAGCTCGCCGGGGAACACTGAAGCTTTCTTT,CASSPGNTEAFF
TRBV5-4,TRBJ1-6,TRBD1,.,TGTGCCAGCAGCCCGGAGGACAGGGGGATTAATTCACCCCTCCACTTT,CASSPEDRGINSPLHF
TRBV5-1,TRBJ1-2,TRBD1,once,TGCGCCAGCAGCTCCGCCAAAGGACAGGGGGATAGAAGGGGCTACACCTTC,CASSSAKGQGDRRGYTF
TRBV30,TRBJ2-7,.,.,TGTGCCTGGACTGAGGGTATCCCCCCCTACGAGCAGTACTTC,CAWTEGIPPYEQYF
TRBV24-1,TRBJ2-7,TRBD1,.,TGTGCCACAGCGGACAGGGTCGGCTACGAGCAGTACTTC,CATADRVGYEQYF
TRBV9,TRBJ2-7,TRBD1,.,TGTGCCAGCAGCTCCCGGGGAGGACAGGGCCCCTACGAGCAGTACTTC,CASSSRGGQGPYEQYF
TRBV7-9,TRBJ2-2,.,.,TGTGCCAGCAGCTTAGTATTTACAGGGATTGACACCGGGGAGCTGTTTTTT,CASSLVFTGIDTGELFF
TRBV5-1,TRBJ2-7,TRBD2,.,TGCGCCAGCACAGGAGTGTTGCGGGGGGGATACGAGCAGTACTTC,CASTGVLRGGYEQYF
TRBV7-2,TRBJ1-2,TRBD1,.,TGTGCCAGCAGTGAAGGCGGGGGACAGGCCCGATTGTATGGCTACACCTTC,CASSEGGGQARLYGYTF
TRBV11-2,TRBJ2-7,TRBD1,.,TGTGCCAGCAGCCCCGACAGGGGTTGGGGCGAGCAGTACTTC,CASSPDRGWGEQYF
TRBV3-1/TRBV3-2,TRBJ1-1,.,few,TGTGCCAGCAGCCCGGGTCTCCTGAACACTGAAGCTTTCTTT,CASSPGLLNTEAFF
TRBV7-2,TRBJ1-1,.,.,TGTGCCAGCAGCTTCAGGGGAACTAAGAGGGCTTTCTTT,CASSFRGTKRAFF
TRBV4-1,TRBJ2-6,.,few,TGCGCCAGCAGCCAAGATTCGGGGATCTCTGGGGCCAACGTCCTGACTTTC,CASSQDSGISGANVLTF
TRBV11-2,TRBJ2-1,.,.,TGTGCCAGCAGCTTAGCAGGAAGTAGAGAGCAGTTCTTC,CASSLAGSREQFF
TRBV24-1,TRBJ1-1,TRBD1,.,TGTGCCACCAGTGACAGGGACAGGCAGAACACTGAAGCTTTCTTT,CATSDRDRQNTEAFF
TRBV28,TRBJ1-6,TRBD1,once,TGTGCCAGCAGTAGTTGGGAAGGGGGCAGCAGGAATTCACCCCTCCACTTT,CASSSWEGGSRNSPLHF
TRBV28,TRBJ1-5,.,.,TGTGCCAGCACCCCCTTTTCGGGTGACCCTAATCAGCCCCAGCATTTT,CASTPFSGDPNQPQHF
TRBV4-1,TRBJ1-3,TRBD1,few,TGCGCCAGCAGCCAACCCGGCCCCAGGGGGCCTGGAAACACCATATATTTT,CASSQPGPRGPGNTIYF
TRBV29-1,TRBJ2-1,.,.,TGCAACGTGCGGCGTAGCGACTACAATGAGCAGTTCTTC,CNVRRSDYNEQFF
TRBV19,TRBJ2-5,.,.,TGTGCCAGTAGTACCCAGGGGGAGACCCAGTACTTC,CASSTQGETQYF
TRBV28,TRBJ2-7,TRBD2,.,TGTGCCAGCAGATTAGCGGGGAGGTACGAGCAGTACTTC,CASRLAGRYEQYF
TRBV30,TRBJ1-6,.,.,TGTGCCTGGAGGGCCCTAAGTGCAGGAACTAATTCACCCCTCCACTTT,CAWRALSAGTNSPLHF
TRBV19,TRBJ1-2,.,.,TGTGCCAGTAGCCCCTCGGGGGACTATGGCTACACCTTC,CASSPSGDYGYTF
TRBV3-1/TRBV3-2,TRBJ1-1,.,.,TGTGCCAGCAGCCAGCTCCAGGGTAACACTGAAGCTTTCTTT,CASSQLQGNTEAFF
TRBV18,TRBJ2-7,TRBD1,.,TGTGCCAGCTCGCCGGGACAGGGTTCGGCCGAGCAGTACTTC,CASSPGQGSAEQYF
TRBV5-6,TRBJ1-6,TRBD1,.,TGTGCCAGCAGCCCGGACAGGGGGCTTTCACCCCTCCACTTT,CASSPDRGLSPLHF
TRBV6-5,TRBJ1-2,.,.,TGTGCCAGCAGTCTCGGGCGGGGGACGGGCGGCTACACCTTC,CASSLGRGTGGYTF
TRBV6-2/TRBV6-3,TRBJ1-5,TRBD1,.,TGTGCCAGCAGTGGGACAGGGGGCTTTCAGCCCCAGCATTTT,CASSGTGGFQPQHF
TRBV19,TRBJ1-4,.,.,TGTGCCAGTAGTATTACCGGACAGCCTGAAAAACTGTTTTTT,CASSITGQPEKLFF
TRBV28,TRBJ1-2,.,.,TGTGCCAGCAGTTTTCGCGCCGCTTATGGCTACACCTTC,CASSFRAAYGYTF
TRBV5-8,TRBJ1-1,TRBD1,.,TGTGCCAGCAGCTCGTACCCATTACAGGGGCGGGACACTGAAGCTTTCTTT,CASSSYPLQGRDTEAFF
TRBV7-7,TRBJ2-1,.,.,TGTGCCAGCAGCACGTCCCGGGACTTTTACAATGAGCAGTTCTTC,CASSTSRDFYNEQFF
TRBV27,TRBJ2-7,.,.,TGTGCCAGCGGCGACAGGTCTAGCTCCTACGAGCAGTACTTC,CASGDRSSSYEQYF
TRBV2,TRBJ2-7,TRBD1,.,TGTGCCAGCAGACCCGGGACAGGGTTCTACGAGCAGTACTTC,CASRPGTGFYEQYF
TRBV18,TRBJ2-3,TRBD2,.,TGTGCCAGCTCACGTAGCGGGGGGGCCAACCAAGATACGCAGTATTTT,CASSRSGGANQDTQYF
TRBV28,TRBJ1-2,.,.,TGTGCCAGCAGTTCACCGCGGGGCTTGGGCTATGGCTACACCTTC,CASSSPRGLGYGYTF
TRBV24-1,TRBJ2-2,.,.,TGTGCCACCAGTTCCAGGAACACCGGGGAGCTGTTTTTT,CATSSRNTGELFF
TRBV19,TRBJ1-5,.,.,TGTGCCAGTAGTGTAACAAATCAGCCCCAGCATTTT,CASSVTNQPQHF
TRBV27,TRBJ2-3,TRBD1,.,TGTGCCAGCAGTCTACAGGGGGCAGGGTACACAGATACGCAGTATTTT,CASSLQGAGYTDTQYF
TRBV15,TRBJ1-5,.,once,TGTGCCACCAGCAGAGATAGGGGCGGTCGTCAGCCCCAGCATTTT,CATSRDRGGRQPQHF